Described below is a single T cell receptor (beta chain) sequence and its context. What this receptor recognizes is not known. Base qualities are not provided; no much larger clone lies one nucleotide away. This specimen comes from a study of blood T cell repertoires in COVID-19 (dated by TCRdb to between 2020 and 2021). Regarding the complete study: Samples covering the acute and convalescent phases of COVID-19 were provided by collaborators in the United States, Italy and Spain. The samples were drawn from the first 160 participants of the ongoing ImmuneRACE study and from 1,254 subjects provided by 6 global collaborators. A freely available public database, intended as a resource for researchers studying the immune response to SARS-CoV-2, is where the repertoires were released. The dataset comprised deeply sampled blood TCRbeta repertoires from subjects exposed to, actively infected with, or recovered from COVID-19. The material from the prospective study consisted of cDNA or gDNA derived from T cells, B-cell-depleted T cells, or PBMCs. Where available, HLA class I and class II types were taken from metadata supplied by the sample provider and were not determined by assay-based typing. A de-identified subject ID, COVID-19 status, age in years and sex were almost always included in the sample metadata.

Study-wide findings and limitations: Clinical and demographic metadata were provided uncurated, with the amount varying by source and participant.

At one collaborating source in Seattle, patients were enrolled during active infection and were followed longitudinally through the course of disease. Whole blood was collected in K2EDTA tubes by collaborating institutions according to the institutions' own protocols. For TCRbeta analysis, collaborators shipped samples as frozen whole blood, isolated PBMCs, or DNA extracted from either of those sample types. Sequences SGHTA (CDR1) and FQGTGA (CDR2) are obtained from the germline V gene. V is reduced by 5 bases and J by 4 bases, leaving a spacing of 11 bases between them. The CDR3 measures 13 amino acids from cysteine to phenylalanine. Of all the DNA, just the CDR3 is kept, 39 bases in frame from base 1. The immunoSEQ Assay, a bias-controlled multiplex PCR, was used to amplify TCRbeta CDR3 regions from genomic DNA. Under the source paper's analysis protocol: Within the assay, amplification of reference gene primers was used to estimate how many nucleated cells each sample contained. To quantify the absolute abundance of each unique TCRbeta CDR3 rearrangement, sequence reads were collapsed and filtered. For each sample, productive Simpson clonality was calculated by taking the square root of Simpson's diversity index across productive rearrangements. TCRdb retrieved this table from immuneACCESS and kept in-frame rearrangements only. Not all clones are present; in checked studies, unresolved V genes account for under half, and no reason is known for the remainder. Clone size and the V and J calls come from that table; the DNA yielded D and trimming. The sample table lists around 180,000 clones, over 65% of them with a count of one. The top ten constitute about 20% of the sample.

The TCR originated in a person aged 70 to 85 with COVID-19, enrolled during active disease. The chain is encoded by TRBV7-3 joined to TRBJ1-1, with no reliable assignment of the D segment. Sequences were obtained from peripheral blood. CDR3 protein: CASSPGKTTEAFF. Read as DNA, the sequence is TGTGCCAGCAGCCCCGGTAAAACCACTGAAGCTTTCTTT.